This TCR beta chain was recovered during a study of cytomegalovirus exposure and HLA in healthy donors. Background on the study: The approximately 600 first-cohort repertoires shared a platform with the roughly 130 validation repertoires, as reported in a later analysis.

On this clone: What it binds is unknown.

The donors were part of the validation cohort of 120 subjects. That cohort was separate from the first cohort, which comprised 670 or so subjects. CDR1 and CDR2 (germline): SGHTA, FQGNSA. V was clipped by 3 bases and J by 6 bases, with 18 bases between them. CDR3 length equals 16 residues. The repertoire was sequenced with immunoSEQ multiplex PCR; TCRdb's copy has only in-frame clones and lacks some. The repertoire has over 70,000 clones, 94% of them found once; the top ten carry about 0.63%. Findings of the study overall: The study put roughly 160 TCR beta chains on its list as cytomegalovirus-associated. The classifier was said to identify cytomegalovirus status with high specificity and sensitivity.

Sequenced material: PBMCs. The chain carries TRBV7-2 and TRBJ1-5; tentative D call: TRBD1 (6 bases). The clonotype originates from a woman in her late teens or twenties in good health and CMV-seronegative. The CDR3 region is CASSFDPARGGQPQHF. DNA of the CDR3: TGTGCCAGCAGCTTTGACCCCGCGAGGGGGGGTCAGCCCCAGCATTTT.